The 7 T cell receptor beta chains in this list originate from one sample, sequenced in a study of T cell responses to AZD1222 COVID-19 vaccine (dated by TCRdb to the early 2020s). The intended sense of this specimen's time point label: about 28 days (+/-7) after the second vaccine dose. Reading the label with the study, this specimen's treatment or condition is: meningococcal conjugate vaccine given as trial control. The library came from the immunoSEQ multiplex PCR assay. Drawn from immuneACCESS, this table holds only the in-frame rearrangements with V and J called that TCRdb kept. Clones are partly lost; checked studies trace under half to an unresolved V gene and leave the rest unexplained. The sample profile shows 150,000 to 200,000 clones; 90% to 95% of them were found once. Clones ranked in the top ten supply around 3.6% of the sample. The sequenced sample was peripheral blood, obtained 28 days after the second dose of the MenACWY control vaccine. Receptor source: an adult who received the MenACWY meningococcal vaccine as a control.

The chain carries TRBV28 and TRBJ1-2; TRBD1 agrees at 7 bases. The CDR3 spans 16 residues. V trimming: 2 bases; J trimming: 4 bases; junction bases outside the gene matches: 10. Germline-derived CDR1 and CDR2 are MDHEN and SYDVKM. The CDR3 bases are TGTGCCAGCAGTTTAATTGACAGGGAGTACGGCTATGGCTACACCTTC. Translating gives CASSLIDREYGYGYTF.

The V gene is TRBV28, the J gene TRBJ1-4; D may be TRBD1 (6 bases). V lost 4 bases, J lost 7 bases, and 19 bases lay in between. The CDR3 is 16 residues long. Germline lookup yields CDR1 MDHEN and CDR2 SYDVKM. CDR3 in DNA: TGTGCCAGCAGTTCCCGGGACGGGGGGCTGGGTGAAAAACTGTTTTTT. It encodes CASSSRDGGLGEKLFF.

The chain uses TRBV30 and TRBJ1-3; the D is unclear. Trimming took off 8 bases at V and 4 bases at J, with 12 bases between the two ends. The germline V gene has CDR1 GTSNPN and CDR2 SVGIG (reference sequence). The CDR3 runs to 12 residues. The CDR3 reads CATGARGNTIYF. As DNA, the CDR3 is TGTGCCACGGGAGCCCGGGGAAACACCATATATTTT.

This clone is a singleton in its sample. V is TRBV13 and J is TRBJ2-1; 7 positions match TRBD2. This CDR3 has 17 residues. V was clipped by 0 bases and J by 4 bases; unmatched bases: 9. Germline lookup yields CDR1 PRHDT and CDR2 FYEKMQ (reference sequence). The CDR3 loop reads CASSLGERGEAYNEQFF. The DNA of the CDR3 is TGTGCCAGCAGCTTAGGCGAGCGGGGAGAAGCATACAATGAGCAGTTCTTC. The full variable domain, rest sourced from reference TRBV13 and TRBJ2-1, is AAGVIQSPRHLIKEKRETATLKCYPIPRHDTVYWYQQGPGQDPQFLISFYEKMQSDKGSIPDRFSAQQFSDYHSELNMSSLELGDSALYFCASSLGERGEAYNEQFFGPGTRLTVL.

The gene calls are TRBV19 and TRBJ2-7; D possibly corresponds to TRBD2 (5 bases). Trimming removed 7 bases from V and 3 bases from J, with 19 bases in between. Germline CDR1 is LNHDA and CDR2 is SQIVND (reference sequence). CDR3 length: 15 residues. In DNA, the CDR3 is TGTGCCAGTACCAAGGAGGCAAATACTTACTACGAGCAGTACTTC. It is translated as CASTKEANTYYEQYF.

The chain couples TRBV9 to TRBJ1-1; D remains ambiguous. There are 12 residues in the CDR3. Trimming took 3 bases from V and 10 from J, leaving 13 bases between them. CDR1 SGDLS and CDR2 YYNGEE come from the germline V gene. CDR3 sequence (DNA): TGTGCCAGCAGCGCCGGGTCTGGGCGAGCTTTCTTT. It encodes CASSAGSGRAFF.

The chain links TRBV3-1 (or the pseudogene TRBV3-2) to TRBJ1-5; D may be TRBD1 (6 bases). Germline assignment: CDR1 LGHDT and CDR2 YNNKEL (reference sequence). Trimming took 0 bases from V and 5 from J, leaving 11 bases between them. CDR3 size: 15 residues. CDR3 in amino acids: CASSQDARGDQPQHF. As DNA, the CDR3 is TGTGCCAGCAGCCAAGATGCCAGGGGAGATCAGCCCCAGCATTTT.